This entry concerns a single TCR beta chain. The ends lost 3 bases at V and 2 bases at J; junction bases unmatched: 4. Germline assignment: CDR1 SGDLS and CDR2 YYNGEE. The length of the CDR3 is 15 residues. The PCR was carried out with 60 Vbeta primers and 13 Jbeta primers. Sequencing was performed with immunoSEQ multiplex PCR; in TCRdb, only in-frame clones are kept and a portion is missing. In the table there are 150,000 to 200,000 clones, around two thirds of which are singletons. These data originate in a study of cytomegalovirus exposure and HLA in healthy donors. The source is a man aged 40-55 years in good health and CMV-seronegative. The V gene is TRBV9, the J gene TRBJ2-5; TRBD1 agrees at 10 bases. Sample: PBMCs. CDR3 DNA sequence: TGTGCCAGCAGCGGGACAGGGGGGTTGCAAGAGACCCAGTACTTC. This gives the protein CASSGTGGLQETQYF.